This T cell receptor beta chain comes out of a study of blood T cell repertoires in COVID-19. Using immunoSEQ multiplex PCR, the repertoire was profiled, and TCRdb retains in-frame clones only, with some absent. Among approximately 240,000 clones listed, about nine tenths were seen once. CDR1 SGHRS and CDR2 YFSETQ come from the germline V gene. V gave up 0 bases and J gave up 6 bases; unmatched junction bases: 2. The CDR3 covers 13 residues. V is TRBV5-1 and J is TRBJ1-2, with 7 bases fitting TRBD1. The sequenced material came from peripheral blood. The sequence came from a young man with COVID-19, enrolled during active disease. The CDR3 DNA follows: TGCGCCAGCAGCTTGGAGACAGGGCATGGCTACACCTTC. This sequence encodes CASSLETGHGYTF.